This T cell receptor beta chain was sequenced during a study of shared clonotypes between healthy human individuals. The germline V and J ends were trimmed by 4 bases and 8 bases, with 17 bases remaining between them. The CDR3 sequence is 15 residues long. Per the germline V gene, CDR1 is SGHTA and CDR2 is FQGNSA. Replicate PCRs for unsorted PBMC used 300 ng DNA (approximately 31,000 T cell genomes). As processed by the authors: ImmunoSEQ output held junction-only sequences without quality scores, so filtering differed. TCRdb's copy holds only in-frame clones and misses some; the assay was immunoSEQ multiplex PCR. V, J and clone size are taken as reported in that table, and D and trimming were inferred from the DNA itself. The table lists about 490,000 clones, around 78% of them singletons, with 10% to 15% in the top ten.

The sequenced material came from PBMCs. The rearrangement links TRBV7-2 to TRBJ2-2; D is unresolved. The receptor was derived from a woman aged 40 to 50 in good health. Some clones in this sample may be carry-over from other donors' samples. The CDR3 coding sequence is TGTGCCAGCAGCTCCCGAAAGGACGGCAATGGGGAGCTGTTTTTT. This codes for CASSSRKDGNGELFF.